This entry is about one TCR beta chain. The repertoire was sequenced with immunoSEQ multiplex PCR; TCRdb's copy has only in-frame clones and lacks some. This sample has 650,000 to 800,000 clones, with just under 90% found just once. The data belong to a study of blood T cell repertoires in COVID-19. The CDR3 consists of 16 residues. This sequence was found in a young woman with acute or convalescent COVID-19. The V call is TRBV21-1, the J call TRBJ1-1; the D segment call TRBD1 is taken from the table without a DNA check. TRBV21-1 is annotated as a pseudogene. The source material was peripheral blood. CDR3 in amino acids: CASSTLKTVGITEAFF. The CDR3, as DNA: TGTGCCAGCAGCACCCTAAAGACAGTAGGGATCACTGAAGCTTTCTTT.